The rows below give T cell receptor beta chains drawn from one sample of a study of blood T cell repertoires in COVID-19. Sequencing used immunoSEQ multiplex PCR; TCRdb keeps in-frame clones, though not all of them. The sample consists of roughly 80,000 clones, more than 70% of them appearing once. The sample comprised peripheral blood. These receptors all come from a woman at least 80 years old with acute or convalescent COVID-19. Both conserved end residues are part of each CDR3. A D gene is named only where the DNA matches it firmly. Not all rows give a size; the values are once, few, many and, for expanded clones, a class.

clone_size d_call cdr3_length j_call v_call cdr3_aa cdr3_nt
. TRBD1 16 TRBJ1-6 TRBV7-2 CASSSGTGTLHSPLHF TGTGCCAGCAGCTCGGGGACAGGGACGTTACATTCACCCCTCCACTTT
. TRBD2 16 TRBJ2-3 TRBV6-2/TRBV6-3 CASSFGLAGGPDTQYF TGTGCCAGCAGTTTTGGACTAGCGGGGGGTCCAGATACGCAGTATTTT
. . 14 TRBJ1-2 TRBV5-1 CASSFGQGGHGYTF TGCGCCAGCAGCTTTGGGCAGGGTGGTCATGGCTACACCTTC
. . 12 TRBJ1-1 TRBV5-1 CASSLNTLEAFF TGCGCCAGCAGCTTGAACACCCTTGAAGCTTTCTTT
. . 16 TRBJ2-3 TRBV3-1/TRBV3-2 CASSRGLAGGTDTQYF TGTGCCAGCAGCCGAGGACTGGCCGGTGGTACAGATACGCAGTATTTT
. TRBD1 18 TRBJ2-3 TRBV4-1 CASSQVSLGQGAPDTQYF TGCGCCAGCAGCCAAGTATCTCTTGGACAGGGGGCACCAGATACGCAGTATTTT
. . 15 TRBJ2-7 TRBV18 CASSPDISGGREQYF TGTGCCAGCTCACCAGACATCTCCGGGGGGCGCGAGCAGTACTTC
. . 15 TRBJ2-7 TRBV9 CASSVLPDSLGEQYF TGTGCCAGCAGCGTACTCCCCGACTCGCTGGGCGAGCAGTACTTC
. TRBD1 14 TRBJ1-5 TRBV7-6 CASSLDTGDQPQHF TGTGCCAGCAGCTTAGATACAGGGGATCAGCCCCAGCATTTT
few TRBD1 17 TRBJ1-2 TRBV19 CASSQPGQGPSGYGYTF TGTGCCAGTAGCCAGCCGGGACAGGGGCCCTCTGGCTATGGCTACACCTTC
. TRBD1 14 TRBJ1-4 TRBV19 CASSTTGVPEKLFF TGTGCCAGTAGTACAACAGGGGTGCCTGAAAAACTGTTTTTT
. TRBD1 16 TRBJ1-5 TRBV6-1 CASSVLGTGGPQPQHF TGTGCCAGCAGTGTTCTCGGGACAGGGGGCCCTCAGCCCCAGCATTTT
. TRBD2 16 TRBJ2-1 TRBV7-9 CASTVPSGGASNEQFF TGTGCCAGCACCGTGCCCAGCGGGGGGGCCAGCAATGAGCAGTTCTTC